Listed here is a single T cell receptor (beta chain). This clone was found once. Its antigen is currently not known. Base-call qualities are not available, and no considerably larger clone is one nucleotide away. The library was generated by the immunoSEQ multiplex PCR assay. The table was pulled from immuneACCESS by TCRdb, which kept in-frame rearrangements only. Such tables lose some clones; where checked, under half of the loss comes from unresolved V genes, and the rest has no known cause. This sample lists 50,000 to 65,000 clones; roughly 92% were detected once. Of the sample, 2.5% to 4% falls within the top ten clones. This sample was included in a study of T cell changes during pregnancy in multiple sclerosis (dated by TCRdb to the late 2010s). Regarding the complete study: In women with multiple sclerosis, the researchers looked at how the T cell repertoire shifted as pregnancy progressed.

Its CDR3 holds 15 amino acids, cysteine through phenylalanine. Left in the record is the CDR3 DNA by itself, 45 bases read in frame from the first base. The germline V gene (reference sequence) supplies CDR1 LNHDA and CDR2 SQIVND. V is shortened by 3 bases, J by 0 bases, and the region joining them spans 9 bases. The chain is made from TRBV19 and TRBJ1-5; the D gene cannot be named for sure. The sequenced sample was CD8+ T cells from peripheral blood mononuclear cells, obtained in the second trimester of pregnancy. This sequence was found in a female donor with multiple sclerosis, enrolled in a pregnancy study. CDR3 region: CASSMSDYSNQPQHF. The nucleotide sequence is TGTGCCAGTAGTATGTCAGACTATAGCAATCAGCCCCAGCATTTT.